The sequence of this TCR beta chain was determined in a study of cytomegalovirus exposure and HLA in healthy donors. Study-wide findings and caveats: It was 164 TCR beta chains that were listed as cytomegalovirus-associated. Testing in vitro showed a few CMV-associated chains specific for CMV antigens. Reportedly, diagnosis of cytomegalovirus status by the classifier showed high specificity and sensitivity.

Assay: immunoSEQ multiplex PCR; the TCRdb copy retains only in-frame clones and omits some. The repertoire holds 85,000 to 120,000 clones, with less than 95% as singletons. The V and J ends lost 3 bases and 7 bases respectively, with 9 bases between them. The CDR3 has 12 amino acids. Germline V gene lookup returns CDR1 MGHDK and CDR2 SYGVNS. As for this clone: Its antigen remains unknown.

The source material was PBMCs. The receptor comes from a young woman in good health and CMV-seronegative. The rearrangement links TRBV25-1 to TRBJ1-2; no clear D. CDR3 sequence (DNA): TGTGCCAGCAGTGATTACGGGAGTGGCTACACCTTC. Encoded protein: CASSDYGSGYTF.